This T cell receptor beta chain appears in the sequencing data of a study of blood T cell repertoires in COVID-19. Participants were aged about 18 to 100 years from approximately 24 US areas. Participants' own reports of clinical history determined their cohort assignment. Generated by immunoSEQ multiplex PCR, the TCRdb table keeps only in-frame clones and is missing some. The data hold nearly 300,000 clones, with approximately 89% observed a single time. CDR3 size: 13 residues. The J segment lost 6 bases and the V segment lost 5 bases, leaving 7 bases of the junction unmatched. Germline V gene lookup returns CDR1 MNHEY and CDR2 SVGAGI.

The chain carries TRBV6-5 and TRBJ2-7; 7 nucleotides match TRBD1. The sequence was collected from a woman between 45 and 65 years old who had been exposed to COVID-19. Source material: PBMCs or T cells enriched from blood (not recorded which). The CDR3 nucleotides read TGTGCCAGCAGTAAACGGACAGGCGGCGAGCAGTACTTC. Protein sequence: CASSKRTGGEQYF.